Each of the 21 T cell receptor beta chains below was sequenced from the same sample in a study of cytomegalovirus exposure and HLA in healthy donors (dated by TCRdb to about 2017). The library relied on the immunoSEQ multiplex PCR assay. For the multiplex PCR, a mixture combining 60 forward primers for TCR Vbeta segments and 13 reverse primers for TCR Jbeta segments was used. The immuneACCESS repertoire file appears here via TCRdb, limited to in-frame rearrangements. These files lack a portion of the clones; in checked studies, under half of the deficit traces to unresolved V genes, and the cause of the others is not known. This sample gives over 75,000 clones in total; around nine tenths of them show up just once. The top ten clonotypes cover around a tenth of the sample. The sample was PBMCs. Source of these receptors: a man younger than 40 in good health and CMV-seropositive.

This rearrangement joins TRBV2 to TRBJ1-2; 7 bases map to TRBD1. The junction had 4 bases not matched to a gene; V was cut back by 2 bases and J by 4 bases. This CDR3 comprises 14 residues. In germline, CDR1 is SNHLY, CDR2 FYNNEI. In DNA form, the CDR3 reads TGTGCCAGCAGTGAAAGGGGGCCCGGCTATGGCTACACCTTC. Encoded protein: CASSERGPGYGYTF.

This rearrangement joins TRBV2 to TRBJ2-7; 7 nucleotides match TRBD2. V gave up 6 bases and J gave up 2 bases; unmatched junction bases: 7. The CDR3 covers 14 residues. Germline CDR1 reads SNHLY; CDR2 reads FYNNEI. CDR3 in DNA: TGTGCCAGCAGGGAGTTGGGACTAACCTACGAGCAGTACTTC. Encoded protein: CASRELGLTYEQYF. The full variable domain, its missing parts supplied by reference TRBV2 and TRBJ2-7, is EPEVTQTPSHQVTQMGQEVILRCVPISNHLYFYWYRQILGQKVEFLVSFYNNEISEKSEIFDDQFSVERPDGSNFTLKIRSTKLEDSAMYFCASRELGLTYEQYFGPGTRLTVT.

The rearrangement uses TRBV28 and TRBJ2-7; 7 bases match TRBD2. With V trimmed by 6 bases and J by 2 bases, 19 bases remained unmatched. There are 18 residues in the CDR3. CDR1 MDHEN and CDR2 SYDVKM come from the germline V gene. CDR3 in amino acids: CASSRGGLSSGATYEQYF. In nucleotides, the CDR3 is TGTGCCAGCAGCCGGGGAGGTTTGTCGAGCGGGGCGACCTACGAGCAGTACTTC.

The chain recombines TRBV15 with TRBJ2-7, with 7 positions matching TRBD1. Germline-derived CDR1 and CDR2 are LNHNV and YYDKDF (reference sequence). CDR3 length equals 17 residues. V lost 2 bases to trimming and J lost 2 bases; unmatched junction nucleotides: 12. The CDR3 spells CATSRLYTTGITYEQYF. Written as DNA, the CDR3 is TGTGCCACCAGCAGACTGTATACGACAGGGATTACCTACGAGCAGTACTTC.

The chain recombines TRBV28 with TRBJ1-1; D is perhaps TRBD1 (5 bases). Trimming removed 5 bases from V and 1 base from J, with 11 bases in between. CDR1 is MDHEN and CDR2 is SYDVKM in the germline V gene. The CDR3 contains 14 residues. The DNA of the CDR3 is TGTGCCAGCAGTGGGGCTATTGGGAACACTGAAGCTTTCTTT. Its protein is CASSGAIGNTEAFF.

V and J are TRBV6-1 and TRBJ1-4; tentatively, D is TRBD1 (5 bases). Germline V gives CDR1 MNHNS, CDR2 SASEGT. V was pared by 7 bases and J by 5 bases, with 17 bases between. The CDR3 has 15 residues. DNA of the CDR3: TGTGCCAGCAAAAACCTACAGGTGCCCAATGAAAAACTGTTTTTT. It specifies CASKNLQVPNEKLFF.

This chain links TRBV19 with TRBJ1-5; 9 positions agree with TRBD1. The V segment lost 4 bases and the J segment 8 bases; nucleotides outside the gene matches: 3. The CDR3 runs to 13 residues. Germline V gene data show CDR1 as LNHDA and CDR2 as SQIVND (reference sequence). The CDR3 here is CASSKGQGEPQHF. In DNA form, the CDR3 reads TGTGCCAGTAGTAAGGGACAGGGAGAGCCCCAGCATTTT.

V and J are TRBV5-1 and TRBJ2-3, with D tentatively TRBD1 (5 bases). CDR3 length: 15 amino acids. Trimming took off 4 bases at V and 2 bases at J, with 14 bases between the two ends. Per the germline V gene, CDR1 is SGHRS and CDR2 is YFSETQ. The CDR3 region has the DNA TGCGCCAGCAGCCCGGCGCTAGGGGACACAGATACGCAGTATTTT. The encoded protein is CASSPALGDTDTQYF.

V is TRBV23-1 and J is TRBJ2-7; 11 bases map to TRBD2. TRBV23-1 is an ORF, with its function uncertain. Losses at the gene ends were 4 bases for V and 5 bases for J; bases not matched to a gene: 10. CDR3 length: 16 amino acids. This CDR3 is CASSRKATSGSHEQYF. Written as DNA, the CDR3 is TGCGCCAGCAGTCGAAAAGCCACTAGCGGGAGCCACGAGCAGTACTTC.

The CDR3 sequence is CASSSGGAGYPETYEQYF. The DNA for the CDR3 is TGTGCCAGCAGTTCGGGGGGGGCAGGCTACCCGGAAACCTACGAGCAGTACTTC. V usage is TRBV28 and J usage is TRBJ2-7; 8 bases are shared with TRBD2. The CDR3 runs to 18 residues. Germline V gives CDR1 MDHEN, CDR2 SYDVKM. V lost 4 bases, J lost 2 bases, and 16 bases stayed unmatched.

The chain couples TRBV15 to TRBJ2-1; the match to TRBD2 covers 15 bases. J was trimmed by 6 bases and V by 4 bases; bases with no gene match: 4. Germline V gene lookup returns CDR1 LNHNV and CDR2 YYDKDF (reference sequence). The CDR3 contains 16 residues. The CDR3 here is CATSKGLAGGLNEQFF. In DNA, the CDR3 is TGTGCCACCAGCAAGGGACTAGCGGGAGGTCTCAATGAGCAGTTCTTC.

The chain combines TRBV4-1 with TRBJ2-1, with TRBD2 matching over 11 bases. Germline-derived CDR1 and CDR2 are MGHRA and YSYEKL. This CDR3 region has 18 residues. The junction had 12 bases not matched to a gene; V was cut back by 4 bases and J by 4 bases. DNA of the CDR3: TGCGCCAGCAGCCGCGTTGATCTTGGACTAGCGGGTTACAATGAGCAGTTCTTC. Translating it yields CASSRVDLGLAGYNEQFF.

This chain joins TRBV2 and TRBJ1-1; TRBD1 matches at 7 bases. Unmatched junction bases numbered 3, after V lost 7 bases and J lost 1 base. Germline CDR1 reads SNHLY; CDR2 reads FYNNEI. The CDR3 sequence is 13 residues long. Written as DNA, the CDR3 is TGTGCCAGCATTGGACAGGCGAACACTGAAGCTTTCTTT. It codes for CASIGQANTEAFF.

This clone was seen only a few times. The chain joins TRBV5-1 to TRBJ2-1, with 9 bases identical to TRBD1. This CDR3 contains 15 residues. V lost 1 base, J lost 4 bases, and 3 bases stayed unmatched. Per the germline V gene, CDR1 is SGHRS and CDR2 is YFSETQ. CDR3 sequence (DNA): TGCGCCAGCAGCTTGAGCGACAGGGGGTACAATGAGCAGTTCTTC. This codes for CASSLSDRGYNEQFF.

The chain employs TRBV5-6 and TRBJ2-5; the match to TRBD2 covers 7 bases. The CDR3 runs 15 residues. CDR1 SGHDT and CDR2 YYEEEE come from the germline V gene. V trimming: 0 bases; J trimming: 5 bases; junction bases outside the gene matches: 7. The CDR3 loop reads CASSLAGGPRETQYF. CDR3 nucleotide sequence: TGTGCCAGCAGCTTGGCGGGAGGTCCGCGGGAGACCCAGTACTTC.

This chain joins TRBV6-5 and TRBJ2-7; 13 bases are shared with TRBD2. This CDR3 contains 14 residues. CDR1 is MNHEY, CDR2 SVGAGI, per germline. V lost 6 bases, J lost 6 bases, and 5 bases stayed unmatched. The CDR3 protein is CASRSGLAGSEQYF. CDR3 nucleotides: TGTGCCAGCAGATCGGGACTAGCGGGATCCGAGCAGTACTTC.

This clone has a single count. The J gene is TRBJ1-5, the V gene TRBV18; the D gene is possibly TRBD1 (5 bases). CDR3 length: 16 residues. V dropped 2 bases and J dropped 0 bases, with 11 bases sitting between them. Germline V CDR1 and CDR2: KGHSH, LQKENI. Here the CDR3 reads CASSPVRGASNQPQHF. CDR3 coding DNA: TGTGCCAGCTCACCAGTGCGCGGGGCTAGCAATCAGCCCCAGCATTTT.

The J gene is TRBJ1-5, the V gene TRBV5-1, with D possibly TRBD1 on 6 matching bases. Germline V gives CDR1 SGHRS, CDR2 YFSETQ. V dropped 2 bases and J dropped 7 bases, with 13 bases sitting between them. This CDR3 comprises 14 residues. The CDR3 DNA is TGCGCCAGCAGCTTAGGGGGGCGGGAGCAGCCCCAGCATTTT. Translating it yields CASSLGGREQPQHF.

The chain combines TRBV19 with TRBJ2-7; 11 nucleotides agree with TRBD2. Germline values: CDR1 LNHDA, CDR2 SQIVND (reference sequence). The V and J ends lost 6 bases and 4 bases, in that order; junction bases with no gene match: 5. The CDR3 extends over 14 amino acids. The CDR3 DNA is TGTGCCAGTAGCCGGACTAGCGGGCCATACGAGCAGTACTTC. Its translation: CASSRTSGPYEQYF.

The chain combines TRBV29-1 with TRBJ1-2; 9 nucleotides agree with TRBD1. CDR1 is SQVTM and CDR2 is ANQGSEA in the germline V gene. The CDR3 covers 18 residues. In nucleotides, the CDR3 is TGCAGTCCAAGATTGCCCGGGACAGGGTGGGATTATAACTATGGCTACACCTTC. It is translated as CSPRLPGTGWDYNYGYTF.

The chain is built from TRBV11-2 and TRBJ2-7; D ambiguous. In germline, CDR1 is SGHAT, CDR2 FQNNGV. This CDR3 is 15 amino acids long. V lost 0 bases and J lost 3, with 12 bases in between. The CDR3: CASSLDLTFLYEQYF. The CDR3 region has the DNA TGTGCCAGCAGCTTAGATCTGACTTTTCTCTACGAGCAGTACTTC.